A selection of T cell receptor beta chains follows, all from one sample in a study of T cell responses to AZD1222 COVID-19 vaccine. Data came from immunoSEQ multiplex PCR; TCRdb stores just in-frame clones and leaves some out. This sample has about 120,000 clones, with roughly 87% found just once. This material consisted of peripheral blood, taken 28 days after the second AZD1222 dose. All receptors derive from an adult who received the AZD1222 COVID-19 vaccine. Each CDR3 is given with its conserved first and last residue. The order of the fields is CDR3 DNA, CDR3 protein, V gene, J gene, D gene, clone size. The D gene is left open where the match is weak. A row's size may be missing; if present it is once, few, many or a size class.

DNA: TGTGCCTGGAAACCGGGACAGGTTAATCAGCCCCAGCATTTT
CDR3: CAWKPGQVNQPQHF
V: TRBV30
J: TRBJ1-5
D: TRBD1
size: many

DNA: TGTGCCAGCAGCAAAGATGGAGGGGGCGAGAACCAAAGCACAGATACGCAGTATTTT
CDR3: CASSKDGGGENQSTDTQYF
V: TRBV21-1
J: TRBJ2-3
D: -
size: -

DNA: TGTGCCAGCAGTGACAGGGATCCGTACGAGCAGTACTTC
CDR3: CASSDRDPYEQYF
V: TRBV6-2/TRBV6-3
J: TRBJ2-7
D: TRBD1
size: -

DNA: TGTGCCAGCAGTTTGTCCTCTGGGGCCAACGTCCTGACTTTC
CDR3: CASSLSSGANVLTF
V: TRBV27
J: TRBJ2-6
D: -
size: -

DNA: TGTGCCAGTAGAAACCGGGGGGGCGGTGGCTACACCTTC
CDR3: CASRNRGGGGYTF
V: TRBV19
J: TRBJ1-2
D: -
size: -

DNA: TGCGCCAGCAGCCAAACCCAGGGGGCTGACTATGGCTACACCTTC
CDR3: CASSQTQGADYGYTF
V: TRBV4-3
J: TRBJ1-2
D: TRBD1
size: -

DNA: TGTGCCAGCAGCTTGAGGGTCCCCCTCTCTGGGGCCAACGTCCTGACTTTC
CDR3: CASSLRVPLSGANVLTF
V: TRBV11-2
J: TRBJ2-6
D: -
size: -

DNA: TGTGCCAGTAGTACGCACCGCGGCACCGGGGAGCTGTTTTTT
CDR3: CASSTHRGTGELFF
V: TRBV19
J: TRBJ2-2
D: -
size: -

DNA: TGTGCCAGCAGTGAGGGACGGACTAACTATGGCTACACCTTC
CDR3: CASSEGRTNYGYTF
V: TRBV2
J: TRBJ1-2
D: -
size: -

DNA: TGTGCCAGCAGCGTAGGAGGTCCTTTTGCGGGGGGCACAGATACGCAGTATTTT
CDR3: CASSVGGPFAGGTDTQYF
V: TRBV9
J: TRBJ2-3
D: TRBD2
size: -

DNA: TGTGCCAGCAGCTGGGGGACAGGGAATAATTCACCCCTCCACTTT
CDR3: CASSWGTGNNSPLHF
V: TRBV5-6
J: TRBJ1-6
D: TRBD1
size: -

DNA: TGTGCCAGCAGTGAGGAGCAGGGTCGCACAGATACGCAGTATTTT
CDR3: CASSEEQGRTDTQYF
V: TRBV2
J: TRBJ2-3
D: -
size: -

DNA: TGCGCCAGCAGCTCCGGGCCCGATGGAAGCAATCAGCCCCAGCATTTT
CDR3: CASSSGPDGSNQPQHF
V: TRBV5-1
J: TRBJ1-5
D: -
size: -

DNA: TGCGCCAGCAGCTTGGAGCCGGGAAGTAGTTCACCCCTCCACTTT
CDR3: CASSLEPGSSSPLHF
V: TRBV5-1
J: TRBJ1-6
D: -
size: few

DNA: TGTGCCAGCAGCTTTCTAGCGGGGGTCACAGATACGCAGTATTTT
CDR3: CASSFLAGVTDTQYF
V: TRBV7-8
J: TRBJ2-3
D: TRBD2
size: -

DNA: TGCGCCAGCAGCCAAGAAGAGGGGGCCTTGAACACTGAAGCTTTCTTT
CDR3: CASSQEEGALNTEAFF
V: TRBV4-3
J: TRBJ1-1
D: TRBD1
size: -

DNA: TGTGCCAGTCGACAGGGGCTACGAAGGGGGGAGCCCCAGCATTTT
CDR3: CASRQGLRRGEPQHF
V: TRBV28
J: TRBJ1-5
D: TRBD1
size: -

DNA: TGTGCCAGCAGCTTAGTATGGGGGGCGAACACTGAAGCTTTCTTT
CDR3: CASSLVWGANTEAFF
V: TRBV11-2
J: TRBJ1-1
D: -
size: -

DNA: TGTGCCAGCAGCTTAGGTCCCAACCAAGAGACCCAGTACTTC
CDR3: CASSLGPNQETQYF
V: TRBV7-2
J: TRBJ2-5
D: -
size: -

DNA: TGCGCCAGCAGCCCTCCCTGGGAGGCGGTCGGGACTGAAGCTTTCTTT
CDR3: CASSPPWEAVGTEAFF
V: TRBV5-1
J: TRBJ1-1
D: -
size: -

DNA: TGTGCCAGCAGCTTAAATGTTGGTGGCTACACCTTC
CDR3: CASSLNVGGYTF
V: TRBV7-9
J: TRBJ1-2
D: -
size: -

DNA: TGTGCCAGCAGCCAAGGGGGTCACGTAAACACTGAAGCTTTCTTT
CDR3: CASSQGGHVNTEAFF
V: TRBV14
J: TRBJ1-1
D: -
size: -

DNA: TGTGCCAGCAGCTTTAAAGACCCTTGGGATACGCAGTATTTT
CDR3: CASSFKDPWDTQYF
V: TRBV11-2
J: TRBJ2-3
D: -
size: once

DNA: TGTGCCAGCAGAACGACAGGGCCGATGGTCGGCTACACCTTC
CDR3: CASRTTGPMVGYTF
V: TRBV2
J: TRBJ1-2
D: TRBD1
size: -

DNA: TGTGCCAGCAGCCTGCGGAGGCCGGCTGGAAACACCATATATTTT
CDR3: CASSLRRPAGNTIYF
V: TRBV3-1/TRBV3-2
J: TRBJ1-3
D: -
size: once

DNA: TGTGCCAGCAGCGGATCCATAAACACCATATATTTT
CDR3: CASSGSINTIYF
V: TRBV7-9
J: TRBJ1-3
D: -
size: -

DNA: TGTGCCAGTAGTATTCAGAGTGGGTCGGCCTATGGCTACACCTTC
CDR3: CASSIQSGSAYGYTF
V: TRBV19
J: TRBJ1-2
D: -
size: -

DNA: TGTGCTAGTGCCTCTACAGGGGCCGACGAGCAGTACTTC
CDR3: CASASTGADEQYF
V: TRBV12-5
J: TRBJ2-7
D: TRBD1
size: -

DNA: TGTGCCAGCAGTTCTCCCTCACAGGGGGCGCGAGACGAGCAGTACTTC
CDR3: CASSSPSQGARDEQYF
V: TRBV28
J: TRBJ2-7
D: TRBD1
size: -

DNA: TGCGCCAGCAGCTTGGGGGACCCCTCTAATCAGCCCCAGCATTTT
CDR3: CASSLGDPSNQPQHF
V: TRBV5-1
J: TRBJ1-5
D: -
size: -

DNA: TGTGCCAGTAGTATTCTGACAGCGAACACCGGAGAGCTGTTTTTT
CDR3: CASSILTANTGELFF
V: TRBV19
J: TRBJ2-2
D: -
size: -

DNA: TGTGCCAGCAGCTTAGTCGAGGAAAACGGGGGGGATACGCAGTATTTT
CDR3: CASSLVEENGGDTQYF
V: TRBV7-2
J: TRBJ2-3
D: TRBD2
size: -

DNA: TGTGCCAGTACCGATCCCAGGGGGAGGCCCTACGAGCAGTACTTC
CDR3: CASTDPRGRPYEQYF
V: TRBV19
J: TRBJ2-7
D: -
size: -

DNA: TGTGCCAGCAGCTTAGGCCCCGGGGAAGGATCACCCCTCCACTTT
CDR3: CASSLGPGEGSPLHF
V: TRBV7-2
J: TRBJ1-6
D: -
size: -

DNA: TGTGCCACCAGTGAGACGAGCGCCAACTATGGCTACACCTTC
CDR3: CATSETSANYGYTF
V: TRBV24-1
J: TRBJ1-2
D: -
size: -

DNA: TGTGCTAGTGGTTTGGTATCCCTTGGGACTAGCGGGGGCTGGAGTGGTGGCACAGATACGCAGTATTTT
CDR3: CASGLVSLGTSGGWSGGTDTQYF
V: TRBV12-5
J: TRBJ2-3
D: TRBD2
size: -

DNA: TGTGCCAGCAGCTTAGGGACAGGGGGGGCCTACGAGCAGTACTTC
CDR3: CASSLGTGGAYEQYF
V: TRBV7-2
J: TRBJ2-7
D: TRBD1
size: -

DNA: TGTGCCAGCAGAGGATCAGGACAGAGCAATCAGCCCCAGCATTTT
CDR3: CASRGSGQSNQPQHF
V: TRBV28
J: TRBJ1-5
D: -
size: -

DNA: TGTGCCAGCAGCTTAGACCAAGAAGATACGCAGTATTTT
CDR3: CASSLDQEDTQYF
V: TRBV11-2
J: TRBJ2-3
D: -
size: -

DNA: TGTGCCAGCAGCAGAGACACCAATCAGCCCCAGCATTTT
CDR3: CASSRDTNQPQHF
V: TRBV7-9
J: TRBJ1-5
D: -
size: once

DNA: TGTGCCAGTAGTATAGGACTAGCGGTCCGGGAGCAGTTCTTC
CDR3: CASSIGLAVREQFF
V: TRBV19
J: TRBJ2-1
D: TRBD2
size: -

DNA: TGTGCCAGCAGCCGACAGGGGGCGGACGCCTATGGCTACACCTTC
CDR3: CASSRQGADAYGYTF
V: TRBV9
J: TRBJ1-2
D: TRBD1
size: -

DNA: TGTGCCAGCTCACAAGACAGGGCCTACGAGCAGTACTTC
CDR3: CASSQDRAYEQYF
V: TRBV18
J: TRBJ2-7
D: TRBD1
size: -

DNA: TGTGCCAGCAGCCGGACGGGGGCCACAGATACGCAGTATTTT
CDR3: CASSRTGATDTQYF
V: TRBV3-1/TRBV3-2
J: TRBJ2-3
D: -
size: -

DNA: TGTGCCAGCAGCTTATACAGGGGGCGAAACACTGAAGCTTTCTTT
CDR3: CASSLYRGRNTEAFF
V: TRBV7-2
J: TRBJ1-1
D: TRBD1
size: -

DNA: TGCGCCAGCAGCACCCTAGCGGGGGGAGAGACCCAGTACTTC
CDR3: CASSTLAGGETQYF
V: TRBV5-1
J: TRBJ2-5
D: TRBD2
size: -

DNA: TGTGCCAGCAGCTTAAGTCCGGGGGGATACGAGCAGTACTTC
CDR3: CASSLSPGGYEQYF
V: TRBV7-3
J: TRBJ2-7
D: TRBD2
size: few

DNA: TGTGCCAGCAGCTTCCAGGGACTAGCTAACTATGGCTACACCTTC
CDR3: CASSFQGLANYGYTF
V: TRBV7-9
J: TRBJ1-2
D: -
size: -

DNA: TGTGCCAGCAGCTTATCTGGGGACAGAAGAAGACACACTGAAGCTTTCTTT
CDR3: CASSLSGDRRRHTEAFF
V: TRBV7-8
J: TRBJ1-1
D: TRBD1
size: -

DNA: TGTGCCAGCAGCCAAGGCGGCGGGGGGGCCCTGGAGACCCAGTACTTC
CDR3: CASSQGGGGALETQYF
V: TRBV4-2
J: TRBJ2-5
D: TRBD2
size: -

DNA: TGCAGCGTTGAGACCGGTGGAGAGACCCAGTACTTC
CDR3: CSVETGGETQYF
V: TRBV29-1
J: TRBJ2-5
D: -
size: -

DNA: TGTGCCAGCAGTTACTCTGCGGGGGGGCCGGGTGAGCAGTTCTTC
CDR3: CASSYSAGGPGEQFF
V: TRBV6-2/TRBV6-3
J: TRBJ2-1
D: TRBD2
size: -